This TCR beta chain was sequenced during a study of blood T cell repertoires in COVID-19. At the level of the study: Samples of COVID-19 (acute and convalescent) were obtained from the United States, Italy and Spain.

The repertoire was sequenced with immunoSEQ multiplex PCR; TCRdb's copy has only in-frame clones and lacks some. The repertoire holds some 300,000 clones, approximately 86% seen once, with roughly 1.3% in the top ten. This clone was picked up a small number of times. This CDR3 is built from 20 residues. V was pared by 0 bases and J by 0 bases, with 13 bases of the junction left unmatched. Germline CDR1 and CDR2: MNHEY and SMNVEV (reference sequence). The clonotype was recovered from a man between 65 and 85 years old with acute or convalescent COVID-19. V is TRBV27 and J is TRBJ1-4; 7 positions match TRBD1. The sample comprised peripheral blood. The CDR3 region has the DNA TGTGCCAGCAGTTTATCTTCGGCAGGGGGTGTGGGTGCAACTAATGAAAAACTGTTTTTT. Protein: CASSLSSAGGVGATNEKLFF.